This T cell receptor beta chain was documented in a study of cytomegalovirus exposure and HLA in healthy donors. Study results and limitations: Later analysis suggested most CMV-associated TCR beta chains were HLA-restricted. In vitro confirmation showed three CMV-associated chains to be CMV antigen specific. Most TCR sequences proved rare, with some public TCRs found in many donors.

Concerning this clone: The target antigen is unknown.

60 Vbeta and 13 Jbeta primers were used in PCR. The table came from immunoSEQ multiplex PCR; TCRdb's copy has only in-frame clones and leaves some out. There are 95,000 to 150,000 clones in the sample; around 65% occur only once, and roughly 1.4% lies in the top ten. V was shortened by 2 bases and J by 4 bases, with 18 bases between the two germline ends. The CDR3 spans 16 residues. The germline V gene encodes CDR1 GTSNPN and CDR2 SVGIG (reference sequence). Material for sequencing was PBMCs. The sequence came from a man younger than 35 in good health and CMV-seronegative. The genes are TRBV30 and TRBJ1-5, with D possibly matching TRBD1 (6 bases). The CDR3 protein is CAWSPQWTEPNQPQHF. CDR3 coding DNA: TGTGCCTGGAGTCCCCAGTGGACAGAACCAAATCAGCCCCAGCATTTT.